The 22 T cell receptor beta chains below all came from one sample that was sequenced in a study of T cell clonality in common variable immunodeficiency. Some clones are missing from TCRdb's copy, which holds only in-frame ones; the method was immunoSEQ multiplex PCR. The sample shows about 52,000 clones, none of them appearing just once. Sequenced input: peripheral blood mononuclear cells. Every receptor here comes from a person between 18 and 75 years old in good health.

The table lists this clone with many counts. The read terminates 3 residues ahead of where the CDR3 ends, so the germline J gene completes it. J is TRBJ2-3 and V is TRBV19; the D gene could be TRBD1 or TRBD2 (5 bases each). Germline assignment: CDR1 LNHDA and CDR2 SQIVND (reference sequence). V was pared by 8 bases and J by 6 bases, with 15 bases between. The CDR3 runs to 13 residues. The CDR3 DNA, read in part, is TGTGCCAGTCAGGGAGAGTCTGAGGATACG. This sequence encodes CASQGESEDT. The CDR3, in full, reads CASQGESEDTQYF.

This clone appeared a few times. The CDR3 goes on 3 residues after the read ends, and that part is filled in from the germline J gene. The V gene is TRBV18, the J gene TRBJ2-7; 15 nucleotides match TRBD2. Germline V lookup: CDR1 KGHSH, CDR2 LQKENI. The V segment lost 6 bases and the J segment 1 base; nucleotides outside the gene matches: 10. The length of the CDR3 is 18 residues. The CDR3 region is CASSRTSGGALPSYEQYF. Partial CDR3 DNA: TGTGCCAGCTCCCGGACTAGCGGGGGGGCTTTACCATCCTACGAG.

At least ten counts were recorded for this clone. The read comes to an end 3 residues before the CDR3 does, leaving the germline J gene to fill in the end. The chain joins TRBV5-1 to TRBJ2-1; 13 bases map to TRBD2. Looked up from germline, CDR1 is SGHRS and CDR2 is YFSETQ. The trim removed 5 bases at V and 9 bases at J, leaving 8 bases unmatched. The CDR3 runs 15 residues. This CDR3 reads CASRWTSGSFSEQFF. CDR3 DNA (partial): TGCGCCAGCAGATGGACTAGCGGGAGCTTTAGTGAG.

This clone came up a few times. The CDR3 goes on 3 residues after the read ends, and that part is filled in from the germline J gene. This chain links TRBV29-1 with TRBJ2-7; D perhaps matches TRBD1 (6 bases). The CDR3 runs to 15 residues. The germline CDR1 and CDR2 sequences are SQVTM and ANQGSEA. V gave up 0 bases and J gave up 3 bases, with 15 bases separating them. The CDR3 bases that were read are TGCAGCGTTGAAGATCGTCAGGGGAGTAACTACGAG. The encoded protein is CSVEDRQGSNYE. The CDR3 in its entirety is CSVEDRQGSNYEQYF.

In its sample, this clone was seen many times. The read is 3 residues too short to cover the CDR3 end, so that end is filled in from the germline J gene. The J gene is TRBJ1-5, the V gene TRBV19; D is uncertain. Germline CDR1 reads LNHDA; CDR2 reads SQIVND (reference sequence). This CDR3 has 20 residues. V lost 1 base and J lost 7, with 29 bases in between. The CDR3: CASSIVTDPVTYVVRQPQHF. The DNA read from the CDR3 is TGTGCCAGTAGTATAGTAACAGACCCCGTAACGTACGTAGTACGGCAGCCC.

This clone was recorded many times. Read sequence stops 3 residues before the CDR3 end, and the germline J gene provides the missing end. The rearrangement uses TRBV6-1 and TRBJ2-3; D unresolved. The CDR3 has 15 amino acids. Looked up from germline, CDR1 is MNHNS and CDR2 is SASEGT. V was shortened by 0 bases and J by 0 bases, with 7 bases between the two germline ends. CDR3 sequence reads: CASSEAHGSTDTQYF. The sequenced CDR3 bases are TGTGCCAGCAGTGAAGCGCACGGTAGCACAGATACG.

Many counts were recorded for this clone. The read comes to an end 3 residues before the CDR3 does, leaving the germline J gene to fill in the end. This chain joins TRBV7-9 and TRBJ2-1, with 7 bases lining up with TRBD2. Per the germline V gene, CDR1 is SEHNR and CDR2 is FQNEAQ (reference sequence). The CDR3 covers 15 residues. V trimming: 5 bases; J trimming: 0 bases; junction bases outside the gene matches: 4. The CDR3 protein is CASSTSVSSYNEQFF. CDR3 DNA, as far as it was read: TGTGCCAGCAGCACTAGCGTTAGCTCCTACAATGAG. The whole variable domain, filled in from reference TRBV7-9 and TRBJ2-1, reads DTGVSQNPRHKITKRGQNVTFRCDPISEHNRLYWYRQTLGQGPEFLTYFQNEAQLEKSRLLSDRFSAERPKGSFSTLEIQRTEQGDSAMYLCASSTSVSSYNEQFFGPGTRLTVL.

This clone was picked up a small number of times. CDR3 DNA (partial): TGTGCCAGCAGCGTTAATAGCGGGAGGGCCCGAAATGAG. This sequence encodes CASSVNSGRARNE. The complete CDR3 protein is CASSVNSGRARNEQFF. V and J are TRBV7-3 and TRBJ2-1; 11 bases line up with TRBD2. The read halts 3 residues ahead of the CDR3 end, with the missing end drawn from the germline J gene. Trimming at V came to 5 bases and at J to 7 bases, leaving 10 bases not matched to a gene. CDR1 and CDR2 from the germline V gene are SGHTA and FQGTGA. The CDR3 has 16 amino acids.

At least ten counts were recorded for this clone. The read ends 3 residues shy of where the CDR3 ends; the end is completed using the germline J gene. The chain is built from TRBV18 and TRBJ1-4, with unresolved D. CDR1 KGHSH and CDR2 LQKENI come from the germline V gene. The germline V and J ends were trimmed by 4 bases and 3 bases, with 12 bases remaining between them. The CDR3 sequence is 15 residues long. The CDR3 sequence is CASSLNLRANEKLFF. The part of the CDR3 DNA that was read is TGTGCCAGCTCACTTAATCTCCGGGCTAATGAAAAA. Drawing the rest from reference TRBV18 and TRBJ1-4, the complete variable domain is NAGVMQNPRHLVRRRGQEARLRCSPMKGHSHVYWYRQLPEEGLKFMVYLQKENIIDESGMPKERFSAEFPKEGPSILRIQQVVRGDSAAYFCASSLNLRANEKLFFGSGTQLSVL.

This clone has a count of ten or more. The read terminates 3 residues before the CDR3 end, so the remaining end is supplied by the germline J gene. The chain has TRBV5-1 and TRBJ2-7, with 9 bases aligning to TRBD1. CDR1 is SGHRS, CDR2 YFSETQ, per germline. Trimming at V came to 6 bases and at J to 1 base, leaving 2 bases not matched to a gene. The length of the CDR3 is 13 residues. The CDR3 sequence is CASTGTGSYEQYF. The sequenced CDR3 bases are TGCGCCAGCACCGGGACAGGGTCCTACGAG.

Ten or more counts support this clone. The read gets to within 3 residues of the CDR3 end, and the germline J gene fills in the rest. The chain joins TRBV6-2 or TRBV6-3 to TRBJ2-1; 8 bases line up with TRBD2. The CDR3 is 16 residues long. Germline loops: CDR1 MNHEY, CDR2 SVGEGT. V dropped 7 bases and J dropped 4; count of bases not matched to a gene: 12. The CDR3 is CASIPAGGQSYNEQFF. The part of the CDR3 DNA that was read is TGTGCCAGCATCCCCGCGGGGGGCCAAAGTTACAATGAG.

This clone was seen at least ten times. The read gets to within 3 residues of the CDR3 end, and the germline J gene fills in the rest. The chain recombines TRBV29-1 with TRBJ2-2; perhaps TRBD1 as D (5 bases). The germline V and J ends were trimmed by 7 bases and 2 bases, with 17 bases remaining between them. Germline V gene data show CDR1 as SQVTM and CDR2 as ANQGSEA. CDR3 size: 15 residues. CDR3 bases read: TGCAGCGCCGCAACAGGCGCCGTTAACACCGGGGAG. Translation gives CSAATGAVNTGE. The entire CDR3 sequence reads CSAATGAVNTGELFF.

This clone appeared many times. The read ends 3 residues shy of where the CDR3 ends; the end is completed using the germline J gene. V usage is TRBV20-1 and J usage is TRBJ2-1, with D perhaps TRBD1 (6 bases). Trimming cost V 2 bases and J 0 bases, with 11 bases left between them. Germline CDR1 DFQATT, CDR2 SNEGSKA (reference sequence). The CDR3 consists of 15 residues. The CDR3 loop is CSARSGQRSYNEQFF. The part of the CDR3 DNA that was read is TGCAGTGCTAGATCGGGACAACGCTCCTACAATGAG.

This clone was seen many times. The read ends 3 residues before the CDR3 terminus; that terminus is restored from the germline J gene. This rearrangement joins TRBV11-2 to TRBJ2-1; D gene unclear. The CDR3 length is 12 residues. CDR1 SGHAT and CDR2 FQNNGV come from the germline V gene. Trimming took 5 bases from V and 6 from J, leaving 8 bases between them. The CDR3 sequence: CASSLGTNEQFF. CDR3 bases read: TGTGCCAGCAGCCTTGGCACCAATGAG.

With regard to this clone: The read terminates 3 residues before the CDR3 end, so the remaining end is supplied by the germline J gene. The chain carries TRBV18 and TRBJ1-1, with a possible D match to TRBD1 (5 bases). Trimming left V 2 bases short and J 4 bases short, with 14 bases between. Germline loops: CDR1 KGHSH, CDR2 LQKENI. CDR3 length equals 15 residues. Here the CDR3 reads CASSPGAGGVTEAFF. CDR3 DNA (partial): TGTGCCAGCTCACCAGGGGCCGGGGGAGTCACTGAA.

This clone was detected many times. The read ends 3 residues shy of where the CDR3 ends; the end is completed using the germline J gene. J is TRBJ2-7 and V is TRBV7-2, with a possible D match to TRBD1 (5 bases). The CDR3 has 14 residues. From germline, CDR1 is SGHTA and CDR2 FQGNSA. Trimming removed 4 bases at V and 5 bases at J, with 15 bases between. Partial CDR3 DNA: TGTGCCAGCAGCTCCTATCAACAGGTTCACGAG. As protein: CASSSYQQVHE. From start to end, the CDR3 is CASSSYQQVHEQYF.

The table lists this clone with many counts. The read terminates 3 residues ahead of where the CDR3 ends, so the germline J gene completes it. V is TRBV19 and J is TRBJ2-5; 9 nucleotides match TRBD1. After removal of 4 bases from V and 3 bases from J, the junction contained 12 bases not matched to a gene. The CDR3 contains 17 residues. The germline CDR1 and CDR2 sequences are LNHDA and SQIVND (reference sequence). The CDR3: CASSTPHLGTGKETQYF. Incomplete CDR3 DNA: TGTGCCAGTAGTACACCCCACCTCGGGACAGGGAAAGAGACC.

Many counts were recorded for this clone. The covered CDR3 bases are TGTGCCAGCAGACCAAGGCCCGGAAACACC. Translating it yields CASRPRPGNT. The whole CDR3 region reads CASRPRPGNTIYF. The chain recombines TRBV6-2 or TRBV6-3 with TRBJ1-3; D gene unclear. The read stops 3 residues short of the end of the CDR3; the missing end is completed from the germline J gene. V was trimmed by 6 bases and J by 4 bases, leaving 10 bases between them. Germline assignment: CDR1 MNHEY and CDR2 SVGEGT. The CDR3 length is 13 residues.

As to this clone: The missing CDR3 end, 3 residues past where the read stops, is filled in from the germline J gene. The J gene is TRBJ2-1, the V gene TRBV19; 11 positions agree with TRBD2. The CDR3 spans 13 residues. Per the germline V gene, CDR1 is LNHDA and CDR2 is SQIVND (reference sequence). Trimming at V came to 10 bases and at J to 9 bases, leaving 8 bases not matched to a gene. The CDR3 protein is CATTSGRVGEQFF. The DNA read from the CDR3 is TGTGCCACAACTAGCGGGAGAGTTGGTGAG.

This clone was counted between two and nine times. Read data end 3 residues before the CDR3 end; the end is taken from the germline J gene. This sequence joins TRBV19 and TRBJ2-7; 7 bases agree with TRBD2. The germline gives CDR1 LNHDA, CDR2 SQIVND (reference sequence). The CDR3 has 15 residues. Unmatched junction bases numbered 11, after V lost 3 bases and J lost 6 bases. The sequenced CDR3 bases are TGTGCCAGTAGTATTGGGGACTATGCCGCCGCCGAG. This codes for CASSIGDYAAAE. The CDR3 in its entirety is CASSIGDYAAAEQYF.

Regarding this clone: A read error is possible here, since a much larger clone lies one base away. Coverage ceases 3 residues before the CDR3 finishes, and the germline J gene fills in the end. The chain uses TRBV18 and TRBJ2-7; perhaps TRBD1 as D (5 bases). In germline, CDR1 is KGHSH, CDR2 LQKENI. The CDR3 loop spans 13 amino acids. The CDR3 loop is CAGSSDSSYEQYF. CDR3 bases read: TGTGCCGGCTCATCCGACAGCTCCTACGAG.

The sample holds a few counts of this clone. The observed sequence ends 3 residues before the CDR3 terminus, with the missing tail filled in from the germline J gene. The J gene is TRBJ1-2, the V gene TRBV7-9, with no clear D. The CDR3 is 15 amino acids. Germline-derived CDR1 and CDR2 are SEHNR and FQNEAQ (reference sequence). CDR3 residues: CAIMDLARILNDYTF. The CDR3 DNA, read in part, is TGTGCCATAATGGACCTAGCCCGTATCCTCAATGAC.